This TCR beta chain was documented in a study of blood T cell repertoires in COVID-19. Study-level background: Researchers got acute and convalescent COVID-19 samples from the United States, Italy and Spain. Sources were T cells, B-cell-depleted T cells, or PBMCs; the material itself was cDNA or gDNA.

The CDR3 is 13 residues long. V was clipped by 5 bases and J by 1 base, with 8 bases between them. Germline lookup yields CDR1 LNHDA and CDR2 SQIVND (reference sequence). Original processing methods: Scientists estimated how many nucleated cells there were by amplifying reference gene primers. The method was immunoSEQ multiplex PCR; TCRdb's version includes in-frame clones alone and lacks a portion of them. The D gene and trimming were derived from the DNA, and the V and J assignments and clone size from that table. The sample holds about 110,000 clones, about 88% seen once. The specimen sequenced was peripheral blood. The V gene is TRBV19, the J gene TRBJ2-5; D perhaps matches TRBD1 (5 bases). The source is a woman in her fifties or sixties with acute or convalescent COVID-19. The CDR3 DNA reads TGTGCCAGTAGTGGGGCTTTCCAAGAGACCCAGTACTTC. It specifies CASSGAFQETQYF.